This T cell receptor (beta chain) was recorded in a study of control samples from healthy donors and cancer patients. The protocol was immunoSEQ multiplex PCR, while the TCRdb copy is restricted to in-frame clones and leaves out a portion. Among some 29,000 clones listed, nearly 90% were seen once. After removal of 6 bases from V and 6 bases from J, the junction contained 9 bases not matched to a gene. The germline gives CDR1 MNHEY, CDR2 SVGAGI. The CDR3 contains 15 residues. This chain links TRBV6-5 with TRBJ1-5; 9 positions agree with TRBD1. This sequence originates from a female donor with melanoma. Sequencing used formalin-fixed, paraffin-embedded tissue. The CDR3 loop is CASRAGTGIAQPQHF. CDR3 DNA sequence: TGTGCCAGCAGAGCCGGGACAGGGATCGCTCAGCCCCAGCATTTT.